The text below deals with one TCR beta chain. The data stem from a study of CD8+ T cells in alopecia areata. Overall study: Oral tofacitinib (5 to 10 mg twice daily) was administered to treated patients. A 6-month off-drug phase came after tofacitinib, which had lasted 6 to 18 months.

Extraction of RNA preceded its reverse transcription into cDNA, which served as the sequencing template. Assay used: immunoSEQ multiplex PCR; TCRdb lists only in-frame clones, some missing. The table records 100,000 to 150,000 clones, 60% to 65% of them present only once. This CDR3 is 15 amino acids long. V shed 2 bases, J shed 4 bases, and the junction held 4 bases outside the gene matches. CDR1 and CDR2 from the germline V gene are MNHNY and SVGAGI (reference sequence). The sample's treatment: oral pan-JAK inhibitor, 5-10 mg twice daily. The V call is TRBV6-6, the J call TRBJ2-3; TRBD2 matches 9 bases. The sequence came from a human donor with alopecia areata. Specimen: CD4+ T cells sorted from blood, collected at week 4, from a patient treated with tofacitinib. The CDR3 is CASSYPGTSSDTQYF. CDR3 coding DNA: TGTGCCAGCAGTTACCCCGGGACTAGCTCAGATACGCAGTATTTT.